The next 30 T cell receptor beta chains were all read from a single sample in a study of T cells in Graves' hyperthyroidism and ophthalmopathy. Amplified regions were TCR beta CDR3 sequences from RNA transcripts. Researchers ran a first-round RT-PCR on the TCR CDR3 using the HTBI primer set. TCRdb re-derived calls from the multiplex PCR reads in MiXCR, one entry per CDR3 protein. Of approximately 520,000 distinct CDR3 sequences in the sample, less than 25% were seen once. Material for sequencing was blood. The origin of the receptors is a man between 18 and 29 years old with Graves' hyperthyroidism.

This clonotype has ten or more counts. The V and J genes are TRBV12-3 or TRBV12-4 and TRBJ1-1; 9 bases agree with TRBD1. This CDR3 comprises 14 residues. The V gene end was trimmed by 4 bases and the J gene end by 4 bases; junction bases not matched to a gene: 4. The CDR3 protein is CASSWTGDGTEAFF. The CDR3 nucleotides read TGTGCCAGCAGTTGGACAGGGGATGGCACTGAAGCTTTCTTT.

The table lists this clonotype with many counts. The chain employs TRBV12-3 or TRBV12-4 and TRBJ2-7; 8 nucleotides align to TRBD2. V lost 3 bases, J lost 7 bases, and 2 bases stayed unmatched. This CDR3 contains 12 residues. For the CDR3, the DNA is TGTGCCAGCAGTTTCTCGGGGGGGGAGCAGTACTTC. Protein: CASSFSGGEQYF.

Ten or more counts support this clonotype. The chain has TRBV7-9 and TRBJ2-5, with D maybe TRBD1 (6 bases). The V end was cut by 3 bases, the J end by 4 bases, with 12 bases between. This CDR3 has 14 residues. Germline loops: CDR1 SEHNR, CDR2 FQNEAQ (reference sequence). In nucleotides, the CDR3 is TGTGCCAGCAGCTTTATACAGGGACGAGAGACCCAGTACTTC. This encodes CASSFIQGRETQYF.

This clonotype has a count of ten or more. The chain recombines TRBV5-5 with TRBJ1-5, with a weak D call TRBD1 (5 bases). The germline V gene has CDR1 SGHKS and CDR2 YYEKEE (reference sequence). V gave up 0 bases and J gave up 0 bases, with 7 bases separating them. This CDR3 contains 15 residues. DNA of the CDR3: TGTGCCAGCAGCTTGGAAGGGGATAGCAATCAGCCCCAGCATTTT. It specifies CASSLEGDSNQPQHF.

Ten or more counts support this clonotype. V is TRBV27 and J is TRBJ2-5; either TRBD1 or TRBD2 may fit D (5 bases each). V lost 6 bases to trimming and J lost 7 bases, with 15 bases between them. This CDR3 is built from 13 residues. The germline V gene has CDR1 MNHEY and CDR2 SMNVEV (reference sequence). CDR3 loop: CASRTLLGGTQYF. As DNA, the CDR3 is TGTGCCAGCAGGACTCTACTTGGGGGGACCCAGTACTTC.

This clonotype occurred many times. A read error may explain this, as a much larger clone is one base away. V gene TRBV3-1 combines with J gene TRBJ2-7; D ambiguous. Trimming stripped 0 bases from V and 5 bases from J, with 2 bases between. The CDR3 extends over 11 amino acids. Germline V gives CDR1 LGHDT, CDR2 YNNKEL (reference sequence). The DNA of the CDR3 is TGTGCCAGCAGCCAAGACGACGAGCAGTACTTC. This encodes CASSQDDEQYF.

The table lists this clonotype with a few counts. The chain recombines TRBV6-1 with TRBJ2-5, with 9 bases identical to TRBD1. After removal of 6 bases from V and 7 bases from J, the junction contained 9 bases not matched to a gene. Germline V gene data show CDR1 as MNHNS and CDR2 as SASEGT. The CDR3 extends over 14 amino acids. CDR3 nucleotides: TGTGCCAGCAGGGGACAGGGTCCCCGGGGGACCCAGTACTTC. Protein: CASRGQGPRGTQYF.

This clonotype was picked up many times. This chain uses TRBV12-3 or TRBV12-4 with TRBJ1-5; 9 nucleotides agree with TRBD1. With V trimmed by 0 bases and J by 8 bases, 20 bases remained unmatched. The CDR3 loop spans 20 amino acids. This CDR3 reads CASSLAGSEKGQGLLEPQHF. CDR3 nucleotide sequence: TGTGCCAGCAGTTTAGCGGGGTCGGAAAAGGGACAGGGTCTTCTGGAGCCCCAGCATTTT.

This clonotype showed up just a few times. This chain connects TRBV12-3 or TRBV12-4 to TRBJ1-1; TRBD1 aligns across 10 bases. This CDR3 is 17 amino acids long. V lost 5 bases to trimming and J lost 3 bases; unmatched junction nucleotides: 12. CDR3 coding DNA: TGTGCCAGCAGTCCAGGACAGGGGGAGTGGGAGTACACTGAAGCTTTCTTT. This gives the protein CASSPGQGEWEYTEAFF.

This clonotype was seen repeatedly, ten times or more. V gene TRBV5-1 combines with J gene TRBJ2-7, with D possibly being TRBD1 (6 bases). Trimming left V 0 bases short and J 5 bases short, with 12 bases between. The CDR3 covers 14 residues. CDR1 SGHRS and CDR2 YFSETQ come from the germline V gene. Written as DNA, the CDR3 is TGCGCCAGCAGCTTGGCGACAGGTTCCAACGAGCAGTACTTC. Amino acids: CASSLATGSNEQYF.

Regarding this clonotype: Germline is not matched at one junction end, which may reflect a read error. This chain joins TRBV6-1 and TRBJ2-5; 9 bases fit TRBD1. In germline, CDR1 is MNHNS, CDR2 SASEGT. This CDR3 has 13 amino acids. CDR3 sequence reads: CSSRRTGEETQYF. The CDR3 region has the DNA TGTTCCAGCCGTCGGACAGGGGAAGAGACCCAGTACTTC.

DNA for the CDR3: TGTGCCAGCTCACCACTTCGGATTACTGAAGCTTTCTTT. This encodes CASSPLRITEAFF. The V gene is TRBV18, the J gene TRBJ1-1; D unresolved. With 1 base removed from V and 5 bases from J, the gap between germline ends came to 8 bases. The CDR3 has 13 amino acids. From germline, CDR1 is KGHSH and CDR2 LQKENI.

This clonotype came up many times. The chain employs TRBV2 and TRBJ2-7; D may be TRBD1 (6 bases). V shed 8 bases and J shed 0 bases, with 11 bases lying between them. Germline CDR1 is SNHLY and CDR2 is FYNNEI. The CDR3 runs 13 residues. The CDR3 DNA reads as TGTGCCAGCTTAACAGGGAGCTCCTACGAGCAGTACTTC. Its protein product is CASLTGSSYEQYF.

This clonotype was recorded a few times. This chain joins TRBV29-1 and TRBJ1-3; unclear D gene. V was cut by 5 bases and J by 2 bases, with 13 bases left in between. This CDR3 has 14 amino acids. CDR1 is SQVTM, CDR2 ANQGSEA, per germline. DNA of the CDR3: TGCAGCGTTCAAAAGGGAACGGCTGGAAACACCATATATTTT. The encoded protein is CSVQKGTAGNTIYF.

V is TRBV11-2 and J is TRBJ1-3; no clear D gene. The CDR3 has 16 amino acids. Germline V lookup: CDR1 SGHAT, CDR2 FQNNGV. The V end lost 4 bases, the J end lost 0 bases, and 13 bases lay between the germline ends. The CDR3 bases are TGTGCCAGCAGCTCGGCGGGGATCGCCTCTGGAAACACCATATATTTT. Residues: CASSSAGIASGNTIYF.

The CDR3 DNA is TGTGCCAGCAGCCTGAATAGCGGGGAGCTGTTTTTT. This gives the protein CASSLNSGELFF. The rearrangement links TRBV7-2 to TRBJ2-2; D remains unclear. The CDR3 spans 12 residues. In germline, CDR1 is SGHTA, CDR2 FQGNSA. Deletions cut 5 bases from V and 7 bases from J, with 8 bases between. The whole variable domain, remainder taken from reference TRBV7-2 and TRBJ2-2, is GAGVSQSPSNKVTEKGKDVELRCDPISGHTALYWYRQSLGQGLEFLIYFQGNSAPDKSGLPSDRFSAERTGGSVSTLTIQRTQQEDSAVYLCASSLNSGELFFGEGSRLTVL.

This clonotype has a count of ten or more. Because the CDR3 is missing its conserved closing phenylalanine or tryptophan, this is likely a read error. The V call is TRBV6-1, the J call TRBJ1-1; D ambiguous. The CDR3 spans 12 residues. V was pared by 5 bases and J by 2 bases, with 6 bases between. The V gene's germline CDR1 is MNHNS and CDR2 SASEGT. The chain's CDR3 is CASSRQNTEAFS. CDR3 DNA sequence: TGTGCCAGCAGTAGACAAAACACTGAAGCTTTCTCT.

The chain has TRBV6-5 and TRBJ1-2; no reliable D call. The CDR3 has 14 amino acids. Trimming stripped 0 bases from V and 6 bases from J, with 11 bases between. In germline, CDR1 is MNHEY, CDR2 SVGAGI. The CDR3 spells CASSYSRGPHGYTF. The CDR3 region has the DNA TGTGCCAGCAGTTACTCGAGAGGGCCCCATGGCTACACCTTC.

Points on this clonotype: Since a much larger clone is just one base distant, this may be a read error. The rearrangement joins TRBV29-1 to TRBJ1-1; D ambiguous. Germline CDR1 is SQVTM and CDR2 is ANQGSEA. The CDR3 has 10 amino acids. The CDR3 DNA reads as TGCAGCGTCGAGGTACCTGAATCTTTCTTT. Translation: CSVEVPESFF.

This clonotype was picked up a small number of times. This chain joins TRBV20-1 and TRBJ2-5; 8 bases match TRBD2. The CDR3 length is 14 residues. The germline CDR1 and CDR2 sequences are DFQATT and SNEGSKA (reference sequence). V was pared by 3 bases and J by 3 bases, with 6 bases of the junction left unmatched. DNA of the CDR3: TGCAGTGCTAGGGTTCCGGGGGGGAAAGAGACCCAGTACTTC. Encoded protein: CSARVPGGKETQYF.

This clonotype was seen many times. This sequence joins TRBV28 and TRBJ1-2, with TRBD1 as a possible D gene (5 bases). This CDR3 has 13 amino acids. The V gene's germline CDR1 is MDHEN and CDR2 SYDVKM. Trimming removed 5 bases at V and 1 base at J, with 8 bases between. This chain's CDR3 is CASSGGHNYGYTF. CDR3 sequence (DNA): TGTGCCAGCAGTGGCGGACATAACTATGGCTACACCTTC.

This clonotype was seen repeatedly, ten times or more. The chain has TRBV7-9 and TRBJ2-5; no firm D call. Germline V gene lookup returns CDR1 SEHNR and CDR2 FQNEAQ (reference sequence). The CDR3 totals 16 residues. Trimming cost V 2 bases and J 0 bases, with 13 bases left between them. The CDR3 nucleotides are TGTGCCAGCAGCTTAACGCCCCCCCTGTACCAAGAGACCCAGTACTTC. Protein product: CASSLTPPLYQETQYF. The full variable domain, its missing parts supplied by reference TRBV7-9 and TRBJ2-5, is DTGVSQNPRHKITKRGQNVTFRCDPISEHNRLYWYRQTLGQGPEFLTYFQNEAQLEKSRLLSDRFSAERPKGSFSTLEIQRTEQGDSAMYLCASSLTPPLYQETQYFGPGTRLLVL.

The chain joins TRBV15 to TRBJ1-1; D is uncertain. CDR1 and CDR2 (germline): LNHNV, YYDKDF (reference sequence). Trimming took off 0 bases at V and 0 bases at J, with 8 bases between the two ends. The CDR3 totals 15 residues. The CDR3 coding sequence is TGTGCCACCAGCAGAGATGCTGCAGTGAACACTGAAGCTTTCTTT. As protein: CATSRDAAVNTEAFF. Full variable domain (remainder filled in from reference TRBV15 and TRBJ1-1): DAMVIQNPRYQVTQFGKPVTLSCSQTLNHNVMYWYQQKSSQAPKLLFHYYDKDFNNEADTPDNFQSRRPNTSFCFLDIRSPGLGDTAMYLCATSRDAAVNTEAFFGQGTRLTVV.

The sample holds many counts of this clonotype. The V gene is TRBV6-2 or TRBV6-3, the J gene TRBJ1-5; 7 nucleotides agree with TRBD1. Germline V gene data show CDR1 as MNHEY and CDR2 as SVGEGT. Trimming at V came to 8 bases and at J to 9 bases, leaving 10 bases not matched to a gene. This CDR3 is 13 amino acids long. This CDR3 is CASGSDRLRPQHF. The CDR3 DNA sequence: TGTGCCAGCGGTTCGGACAGGCTCAGGCCCCAGCATTTT.

In its sample, this clonotype was seen many times. The genes are TRBV12-3 or TRBV12-4 and TRBJ1-2; a possible D gene is TRBD1 (5 bases). With 10 bases removed from V and 6 bases from J, the gap between germline ends came to 15 bases. The CDR3 contains 12 residues. The CDR3: CAIEGKGNGYTF. The CDR3 nucleotides are TGTGCCATCGAGGGAAAGGGGAATGGCTACACCTTC.

This clonotype was observed many times. A clone one base away is much larger, so this may be a read error. J is TRBJ2-5 and V is TRBV27, with D unresolved. Per germline, CDR1 MNHEY and CDR2 SMNVEV (reference sequence). CDR3 size: 12 residues. V lost 3 bases and J 1 base, leaving 3 bases between the germline ends. The CDR3 DNA sequence: TGTGCCAGCAGTTTTCCCCAAGAGACCCAGTACTTC. The encoded protein is CASSFPQETQYF.

The V gene is TRBV30, the J gene TRBJ1-1; TRBD1 is a possible D gene (6 bases). The CDR3 spans 11 residues. V dropped 1 base and J dropped 8 bases, with 8 bases sitting between them. Germline-derived CDR1 and CDR2 are GTSNPN and SVGIG (reference sequence). The CDR3 protein is CAWSETGEAFF. In DNA, the CDR3 is TGTGCCTGGAGTGAGACAGGAGAAGCTTTCTTT. Using reference TRBV30 and TRBJ1-1 for the parts outside the CDR3, the full variable domain is SQTIHQWPATLVQPVGSPLSLECTVEGTSNPNLYWYRQAAGRGLQLLFYSVGIGQISSEVPQNLSASRPQDRQFILSSKKLLLSDSGFYLCAWSETGEAFFGQGTRLTVV.

This clonotype occurred many times. The V gene is TRBV7-8, the J gene TRBJ1-2; 9 bases align to TRBD1. V lost 4 bases to trimming and J lost 5 bases; unmatched junction nucleotides: 5. Germline CDR1 reads SGHVS; CDR2 reads FQNEAQ. The CDR3 sequence is 14 residues long. CDR3 DNA sequence: TGTGCCAGCAGCTACCCCGGGACAGGGTATGGCTACACCTTC. Translated, it gives CASSYPGTGYGYTF.

This clonotype showed up just a few times. This chain uses TRBV7-8 with TRBJ1-2; D might be TRBD1 (5 bases). This CDR3 comprises 15 residues. Germline assignment: CDR1 SGHVS and CDR2 FQNEAQ. V was cut by 3 bases and J by 1 base, with 12 bases left in between. In DNA form, the CDR3 reads TGTGCCAGCAGCTTGGGGGGTTCCGTTAACTATGGCTACACCTTC. Amino acids: CASSLGGSVNYGYTF.

The chain employs TRBV4-1 and TRBJ1-2; D is unresolved. V was pared by 2 bases and J by 8 bases, with 27 bases between. The CDR3 loop spans 18 amino acids. Germline CDR1 reads MGHRA; CDR2 reads YSYEKL. CDR3 amino acids: CASSQPWPPVDREAGYTF. CDR3 DNA: TGCGCCAGCAGCCAACCCTGGCCCCCGGTCGATCGCGAAGCGGGCTACACCTTC.